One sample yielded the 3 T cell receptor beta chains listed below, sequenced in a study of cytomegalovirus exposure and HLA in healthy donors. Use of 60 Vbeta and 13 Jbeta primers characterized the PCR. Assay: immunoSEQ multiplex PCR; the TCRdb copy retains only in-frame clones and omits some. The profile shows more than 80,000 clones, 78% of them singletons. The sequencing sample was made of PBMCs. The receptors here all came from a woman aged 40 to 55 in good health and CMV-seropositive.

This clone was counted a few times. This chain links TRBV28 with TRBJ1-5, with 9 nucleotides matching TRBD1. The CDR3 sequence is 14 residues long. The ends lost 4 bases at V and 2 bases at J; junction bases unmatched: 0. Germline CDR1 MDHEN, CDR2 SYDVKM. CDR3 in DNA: TGTGCCAGCAGTTGGACAGGGGGCAATCAGCCCCAGCATTTT. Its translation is CASSWTGGNQPQHF.

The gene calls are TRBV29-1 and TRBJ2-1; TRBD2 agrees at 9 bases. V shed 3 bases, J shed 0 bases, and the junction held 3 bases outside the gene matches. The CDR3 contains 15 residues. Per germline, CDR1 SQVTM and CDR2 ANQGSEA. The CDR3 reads CSVDGGRASYNEQFF. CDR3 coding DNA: TGCAGCGTTGATGGCGGGAGGGCCTCCTACAATGAGCAGTTCTTC.

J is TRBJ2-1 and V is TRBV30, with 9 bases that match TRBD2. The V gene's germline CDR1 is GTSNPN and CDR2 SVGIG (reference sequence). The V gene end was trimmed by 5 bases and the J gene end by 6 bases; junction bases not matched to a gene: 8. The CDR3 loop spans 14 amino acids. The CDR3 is CAWALSGRGNEQFF. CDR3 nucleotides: TGTGCCTGGGCACTTAGCGGGAGAGGCAATGAGCAGTTCTTC.